Below, 9 T cell receptor beta chains from the same sample are listed, as sequenced in a study of blood T cell repertoires in COVID-19. Profiled with immunoSEQ multiplex PCR; TCRdb holds only in-frame clones, not every one. In the table there are roughly 190,000 clones, roughly four fifths of which are singletons. The sequencing sample was made of peripheral blood. These receptors all come from a young man with active or convalescent COVID-19.

This clone was seen just once. The chain is built from TRBV18 and TRBJ1-4; 7 bases are a match to TRBD1. This CDR3 is 16 amino acids long. The germline V gene encodes CDR1 KGHSH and CDR2 LQKENI. V gave up 9 bases and J gave up 2 bases; unmatched junction bases: 12. CDR3 protein: CASSNRGQRTNEKLFF. In nucleotides, the CDR3 is TGTGCCAGTTCCAATAGGGGACAGAGGACTAATGAAAAACTGTTTTTT.

The chain combines TRBV6-5 with TRBJ2-1; D ambiguous. The CDR3 is made up of 14 amino acids. The germline gives CDR1 MNHEY, CDR2 SVGAGI. Trimming cost V 2 bases and J 4 bases, with 9 bases left between them. The CDR3 DNA reads TGTGCCAGCAGTTACGGTCAGGTATACAATGAGCAGTTCTTC. Translation: CASSYGQVYNEQFF.

The CDR3 sequence is CASRHSISGTGNTEAFF. The CDR3 coding sequence is TGTGCCAGCAGACACAGTATATCCGGGACAGGAAACACTGAAGCTTTCTTT. The rearrangement uses TRBV5-4 and TRBJ1-1; 8 bases are shared with TRBD1. Germline loops: CDR1 SGHNT, CDR2 YYREEE (reference sequence). J was trimmed by 2 bases and V by 5 bases; bases with no gene match: 14. This CDR3 spans 17 amino acids.

Only one count was recorded for this clone. This chain joins TRBV5-6 and TRBJ1-1; D unclear. Per germline, CDR1 SGHDT and CDR2 YYEEEE. This CDR3 has 12 amino acids. Trimming took 3 bases from V and 9 from J, leaving 12 bases between them. In DNA form, the CDR3 reads TGTGCCAGCAGCTCCGATCCCGGGAAAGCTTTCTTT. Translating gives CASSSDPGKAFF.

This clone was counted between two and nine times. The chain joins TRBV29-1 to TRBJ1-1; 10 bases align to TRBD1. Germline CDR1 is SQVTM and CDR2 is ANQGSEA. Trimming at V came to 7 bases and at J to 6 bases, leaving 11 bases not matched to a gene. The CDR3 is 14 residues long. Here the CDR3 reads CSAGTGEVFAEAFF. CDR3 bases: TGCAGCGCCGGGACAGGGGAGGTTTTCGCTGAAGCTTTCTTT.

The rearrangement uses TRBV10-3 and TRBJ2-7, with D perhaps matching TRBD1 (6 bases). The CDR3 sequence is 16 residues long. With 3 bases removed from V and 1 base from J, the gap between germline ends came to 16 bases. Germline assignment: CDR1 ENHRY and CDR2 SYGVKD. In nucleotides, the CDR3 is TGTGCCATCAGTGAATCTCTCGGCAGGGGTTCCTACGAGCAGTACGTC. Encoded protein: CAISESLGRGSYEQYV.

This clone has just a few counts. The chain links TRBV24-1 to TRBJ2-2; 9 bases are a match to TRBD2. Germline loops: CDR1 KGHDR, CDR2 SFDVKD. The CDR3 has 13 residues. Unmatched junction bases numbered 3, after V lost 8 bases and J lost 6 bases. Written as DNA, the CDR3 is TGTGCCACCAACGAGCGGGAGGCCGGGGAGCTGTTTTTT. It translates to CATNEREAGELFF.

This chain links TRBV6-4 with TRBJ1-2; 7 bases map to TRBD1. CDR1 MRHNA and CDR2 SNTAGT come from the germline V gene. The CDR3 has 15 amino acids. Germline trimming cut 2 bases from V and 5 bases from J; bases unmatched to any gene: 8. CDR3 residues: CASSDETGSLYGYTF. In DNA form, the CDR3 reads TGTGCCAGCAGTGACGAGACAGGGTCCCTATATGGCTACACCTTC.

V gene TRBV18 combines with J gene TRBJ2-2; TRBD2 is a possible D gene (6 bases). V was shortened by 0 bases and J by 5 bases, with 7 bases between the two germline ends. The CDR3 extends over 14 amino acids. The germline V gene has CDR1 KGHSH and CDR2 LQKENI. The CDR3 DNA reads TGTGCCAGCTCACCACCGAGCGGGACCGGGGAGCTGTTTTTT. Its protein is CASSPPSGTGELFF.